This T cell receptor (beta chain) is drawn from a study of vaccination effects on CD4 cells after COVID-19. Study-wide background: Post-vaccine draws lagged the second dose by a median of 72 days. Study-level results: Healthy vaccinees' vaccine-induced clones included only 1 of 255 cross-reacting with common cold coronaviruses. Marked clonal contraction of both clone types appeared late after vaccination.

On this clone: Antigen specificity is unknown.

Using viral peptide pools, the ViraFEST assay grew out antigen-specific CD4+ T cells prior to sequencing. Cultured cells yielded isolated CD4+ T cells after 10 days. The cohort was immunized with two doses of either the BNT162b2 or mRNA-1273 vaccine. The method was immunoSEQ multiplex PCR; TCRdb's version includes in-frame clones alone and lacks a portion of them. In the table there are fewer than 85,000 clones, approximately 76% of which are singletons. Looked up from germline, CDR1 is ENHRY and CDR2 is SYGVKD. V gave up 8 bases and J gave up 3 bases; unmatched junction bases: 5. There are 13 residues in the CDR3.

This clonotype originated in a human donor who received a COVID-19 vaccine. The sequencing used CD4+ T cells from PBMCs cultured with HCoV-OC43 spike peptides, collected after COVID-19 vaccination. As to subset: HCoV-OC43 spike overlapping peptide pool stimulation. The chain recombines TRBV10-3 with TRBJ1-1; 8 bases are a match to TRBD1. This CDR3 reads CAIGTGGDTEAFF. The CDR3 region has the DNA TGTGCCATCGGGACAGGAGGGGACACTGAAGCTTTCTTT.